The clone carrying this TCR beta chain was counted between two and nine times. The antigen is undetermined. With more than nine days of culture completed, CD4+ T cells were isolated. Researchers swapped half the medium for IL-2 medium on both days 3 and 7. The CDR3 is 13 amino acids. V dropped 5 bases and J dropped 9 bases, with 11 bases sitting between them. The germline CDR1 and CDR2 sequences are LNHDA and SQIVND (reference sequence). The sample is drawn from a study of vaccination effects on CD4 cells after COVID-19. Overall study: The researchers cultured 1.5 million to 2.5 million PBMC per well with roughly 11 IU/ml IL-2 and roughly 9.4 ug/ml peptides.

Method: immunoSEQ multiplex PCR; TCRdb's copy keeps in-frame clones and lacks some. This table holds about 70,000 clones, 75% to 80% found once. The sample was CD4+ T cells from PBMCs cultured without peptide, taken before COVID-19 vaccination. The receptor was isolated from a human donor who received a COVID-19 vaccine. This sequence joins TRBV19 and TRBJ1-6; D remains ambiguous. CDR3 residues: CASSLGLSSPLHF. The CDR3 DNA sequence: TGTGCCAGTAGTCTTGGACTCAGTTCACCCCTCCACTTT.